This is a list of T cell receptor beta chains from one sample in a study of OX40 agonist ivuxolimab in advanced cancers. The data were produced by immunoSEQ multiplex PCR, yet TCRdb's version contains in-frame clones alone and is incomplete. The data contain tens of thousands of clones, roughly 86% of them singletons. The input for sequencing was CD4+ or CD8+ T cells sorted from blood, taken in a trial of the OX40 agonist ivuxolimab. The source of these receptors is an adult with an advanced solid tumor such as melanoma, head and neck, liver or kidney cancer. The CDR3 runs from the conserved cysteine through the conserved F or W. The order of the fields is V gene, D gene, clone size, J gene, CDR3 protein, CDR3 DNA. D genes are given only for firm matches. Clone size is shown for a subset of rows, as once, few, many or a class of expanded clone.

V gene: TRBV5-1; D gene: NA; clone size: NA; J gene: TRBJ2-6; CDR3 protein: CASKTDSSGANVLTF; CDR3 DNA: TGCGCCAGCAAGACGGACAGCTCTGGGGCCAACGTCCTGACTTTC
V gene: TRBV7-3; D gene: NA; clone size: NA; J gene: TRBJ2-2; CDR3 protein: CASSLTGTYTGELFF; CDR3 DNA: TGTGCCAGCAGCTTAACGGGGACGTACACCGGGGAGCTGTTTTTT
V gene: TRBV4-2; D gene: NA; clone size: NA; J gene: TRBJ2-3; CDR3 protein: CASSQSMRDFDTQYF; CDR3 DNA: TGTGCCAGCAGCCAAAGCATGCGGGACTTCGATACGCAGTATTTT
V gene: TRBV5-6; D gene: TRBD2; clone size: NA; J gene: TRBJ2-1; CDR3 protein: CASTRGGRRNEQFF; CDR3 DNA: TGTGCCAGCACCCGGGGCGGGAGAAGAAATGAGCAGTTCTTC
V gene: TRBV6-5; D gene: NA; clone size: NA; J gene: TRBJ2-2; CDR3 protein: CASSRSGELFF; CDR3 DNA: TGTGCCAGCAGCCGTAGTGGGGAGCTGTTTTTT
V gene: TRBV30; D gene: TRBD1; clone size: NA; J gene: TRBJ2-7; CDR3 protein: CAWSGRDRGPYEQYF; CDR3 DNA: TGTGCCTGGAGCGGCCGGGACAGGGGCCCCTACGAGCAGTACTTC
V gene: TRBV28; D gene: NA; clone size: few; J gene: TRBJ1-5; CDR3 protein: CASRPSYSNQPQHF; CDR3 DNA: TGTGCCAGCAGGCCTTCCTATAGCAATCAGCCCCAGCATTTT
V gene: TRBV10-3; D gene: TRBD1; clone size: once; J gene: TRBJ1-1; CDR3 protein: CAISNRGEAFF; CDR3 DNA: TGTGCCATCTCAAACAGGGGTGAAGCTTTCTTT
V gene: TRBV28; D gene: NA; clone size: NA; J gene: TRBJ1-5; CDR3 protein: CASRPRQDQPQHF; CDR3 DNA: TGTGCCAGCAGACCCAGACAGGATCAGCCCCAGCATTTT
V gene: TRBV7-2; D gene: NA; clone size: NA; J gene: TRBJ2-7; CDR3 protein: CASSSGGASDRYEQYF; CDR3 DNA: TGTGCCAGCAGCTCCGGTGGGGCTAGCGACCGCTACGAGCAGTACTTC
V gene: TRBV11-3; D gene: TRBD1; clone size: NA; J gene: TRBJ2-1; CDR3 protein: CASSLTGTRFGEQFF; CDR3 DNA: TGTGCCAGCAGCCTGACAGGGACCCGGTTCGGAGAGCAGTTCTTC
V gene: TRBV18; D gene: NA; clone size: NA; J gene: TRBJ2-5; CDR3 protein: CASSLAYRNGETQYF; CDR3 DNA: TGTGCCAGCTCACTAGCTTATAGGAACGGGGAGACCCAGTACTTC
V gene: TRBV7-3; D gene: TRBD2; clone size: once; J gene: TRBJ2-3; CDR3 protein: CASSLGGLGSTDTQYF; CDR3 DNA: TGTGCCAGCAGCTTAGGGGGACTAGGCAGCACAGATACGCAGTATTTT
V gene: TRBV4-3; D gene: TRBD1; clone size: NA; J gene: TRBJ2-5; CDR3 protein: CASSHINRGRETQYF; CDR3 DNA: TGCGCCAGCAGCCACATAAACAGGGGGCGGGAGACCCAGTACTTC